This T cell receptor beta chain was captured in a study of read filtering for tumor transcriptome and immune sequencing. This clonotype was recorded at least ten times. Its matching antigen is unknown. Trimming cost V 0 bases and J 0 bases, with 4 bases left between them. This CDR3 is built from 14 residues. Germline CDR1 is SGHRS and CDR2 is YFSETQ. Findings and limits, study-wide: About four fifths of IR-seq clonotypes had a single read, yet these held about 3.6% of reads.

Molecular barcoded adaptors covering alpha/delta and beta/gamma chains were used on around 400 ng RNA. TCRdb redid the calling of the reads with MiXCR, one entry per CDR3 protein. Counted here are tens of thousands of distinct CDR3 sequences, 15% to 20% occurring once; the ten biggest clones make up about 16%. The receptor was derived from a donor at least 40 years old with multiple myeloma. The sample taken for sequencing was a population of CD138-negative cells sorted from bone marrow. The J gene is TRBJ1-5, the V gene TRBV5-1, with no clear D. CDR3 DNA sequence: TGCGCCAGCAGCTTGGGCTATAGCAATCAGCCCCAGCATTTT. Protein product: CASSLGYSNQPQHF.